The 3 T cell receptor beta chains below were found in one sample sequenced in a study of blood T cells in healthy people across ages. Then a second PCR, running about 6 to 12 cycles, was carried out with a sample-barcoded 5' primer and a J-beta primer mix. TCRdb recomputed calls from the 5' RACE reads with MiXCR, one row per CDR3 protein. The repertoire holds about 2 million distinct CDR3 sequences, with 40% to 55% as singletons. The sequenced sample was blood. The source is a woman in her forties in good health.

V gene TRBV25-1 combines with J gene TRBJ2-5, with 10 bases lining up with TRBD1. V shed 4 bases and J 11 bases; nucleotides not matched to a gene: 10. Germline CDR1 MGHDK, CDR2 SYGVNS. The CDR3 has 14 amino acids. The CDR3 region is CASSGRQGAGEQYF. The CDR3 bases are TGTGCCAGCAGTGGTCGACAGGGGGCGGGGGAGCAGTACTTC.

The chain recombines TRBV7-3 with TRBJ1-1, with D unresolved. The germline V gene has CDR1 SGHTA and CDR2 FQGTGA. This CDR3 spans 13 amino acids. V was shortened by 8 bases and J by 3 bases, with 13 bases between the two germline ends. The CDR3 nucleotides read TGTGCCAGCCGCCAATTTGCGGACACTGAAGCTTTCTTT. It is translated as CASRQFADTEAFF. The full variable domain, rest sourced from reference TRBV7-3 and TRBJ1-1, is GAGVSQTPSNKVTEKGKYVELRCDPISGHTALYWYRQSLGQGPEFLIYFQGTGAADDSGLPNDRFFAVRPEGSVSTLKIQRTERGDSAVYLCASRQFADTEAFFGQGTRLTVV.

This chain connects TRBV28 to TRBJ2-1; D gene uncertain. The assigned J gene may be wrong: the sequence end matches TRBJ2-7 better. CDR3 size: 14 residues. Germline V lookup: CDR1 MDHEN, CDR2 SYDVKM. The chain's CDR3 is CASTSGDTYNEQYF. CDR3 DNA: TGTGCCAGCACTTCAGGCGACACTTACAATGAGCAGTACTTC.